This T cell receptor beta chain was obtained from a study of CD8 T cells in ankylosing spondylitis (dated by TCRdb to the late 2010s). A note on the overall study: T cell receptor beta repertoires were profiled in healthy donors and ankylosing spondylitis patients so that disease-linked TCR variants could be found. The full study cohort comprised roughly 24 ankylosing spondylitis patients and 110 or so healthy donors. Peripheral blood samples were taken, and synovial fluid was additionally collected from ankylosing spondylitis patients. Broader findings and caveats from the paper: The disease-linked clones had a CD8+ phenotype and were found at relatively low frequencies in peripheral blood. Blood from ankylosing spondylitis patients appeared to be characterized by a TCR beta motif made up of under ten highly homologous amino acid variants. Some motif variants were previously reported in synovial fluid and blood of reactive arthritis patients, suggesting common disease-initiation mechanisms. According to the report, matched synovial fluid samples from ankylosing spondylitis patients were significantly enriched for the disease-linked clones.

From the cysteine through the phenylalanine, the CDR3 covers 15 amino acids. Of all the DNA, just the CDR3 is kept, 45 bases in frame from base 1. The V and J ends are trimmed by 8 bases and 3 bases, leaving 17 bases between them. CDR1 and CDR2 were assigned from the germline V gene as SGHTA and FQGNSA. Notes on this clonotype: The antigen it binds to is not known. Qualities for individual bases were not recorded, and no much larger clone is one base off.

Sequenced on an Illumina HiSeq 2500. Quantitative 5'-RACE with molecular barcodes was used to prepare TCR beta libraries. Under the source paper's analysis protocol: To identify disease-linked TCR variants, a new computational method was used, one built on a probabilistic model of VDJ rearrangement. TCRdb trimmed public reads at Q25 via fastp, called clones via MiXCR and kept in-frame beta chains. Each entry is one CDR3 protein sequence, shown with its most common DNA and genes. The V and J calls follow TCRdb's processing rather than the paper's. Here the sample has 300,000 to 400,000 distinct CDR3 sequences; roughly 14% occur a single time. Jointly, the top ten make up roughly 0.99% of the sample.

This TCR derives from a male donor with ankylosing spondylitis or in good health (not recorded which). The sequence is built from TRBV7-2 and TRBJ2-1; the D gene is perhaps TRBD1, on 6 matching bases. Sequencing used blood, either unsorted or a sorted T cell fraction (not recorded which). The DNA reads as follows: TGTGCCAGCGGAGCTATGGGGGCTTACTACAATGAGCAGTTCTTC. It translates to CASGAMGAYYNEQFF.